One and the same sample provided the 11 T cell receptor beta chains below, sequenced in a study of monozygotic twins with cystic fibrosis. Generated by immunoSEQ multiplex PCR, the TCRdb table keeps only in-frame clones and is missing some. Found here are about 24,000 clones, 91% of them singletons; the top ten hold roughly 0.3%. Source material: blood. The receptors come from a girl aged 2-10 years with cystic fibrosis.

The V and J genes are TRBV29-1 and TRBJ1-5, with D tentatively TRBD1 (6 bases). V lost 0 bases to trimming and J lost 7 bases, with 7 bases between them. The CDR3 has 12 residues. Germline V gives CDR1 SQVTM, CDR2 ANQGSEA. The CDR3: CSVEDRGQPQHF. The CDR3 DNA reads TGCAGCGTTGAAGACAGGGGACAGCCCCAGCATTTT. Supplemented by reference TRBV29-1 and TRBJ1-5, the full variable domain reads SAVISQKPSRDICQRGTSLTIQCQVDSQVTMMFWYRQQPGQSLTLIATANQGSEATYESGFVIDKFPISRPNLTFSTLTVSNMSPEDSSIYLCSVEDRGQPQHFGDGTRLSIL.

The CDR3, as DNA: TGTGCCATCAGTGAGTCGCTTACAGAGAACACTGAAGCTTTCTTT. Residues: CAISESLTENTEAFF. The genes are TRBV10-3 and TRBJ1-1; D uncertain. The CDR3 is 15 amino acids. CDR1 is ENHRY, CDR2 SYGVKD, per germline. V was trimmed by 0 bases and J by 1 base, leaving 9 bases between them.

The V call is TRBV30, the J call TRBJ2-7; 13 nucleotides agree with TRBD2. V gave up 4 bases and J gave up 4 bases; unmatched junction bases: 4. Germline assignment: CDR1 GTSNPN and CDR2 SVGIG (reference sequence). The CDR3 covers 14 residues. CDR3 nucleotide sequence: TGTGCCTGGAAACTAGCGGGGGGGCCATACGAGCAGTACTTC. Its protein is CAWKLAGGPYEQYF.

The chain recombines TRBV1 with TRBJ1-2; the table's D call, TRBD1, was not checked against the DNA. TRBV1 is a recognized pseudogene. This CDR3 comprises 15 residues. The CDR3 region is CTSSQEYRGWRGYTF. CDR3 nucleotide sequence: TGCACCAGCAGCCAAGAGTACAGGGGCTGGAGAGGCTACACCTTC.

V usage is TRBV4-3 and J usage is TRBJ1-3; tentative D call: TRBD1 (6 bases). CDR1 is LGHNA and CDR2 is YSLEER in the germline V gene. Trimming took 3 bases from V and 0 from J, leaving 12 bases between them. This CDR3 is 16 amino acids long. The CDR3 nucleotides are TGCGCCAGCAGCCATGACAGGAGTGACTCTGGAAACACCATATATTTT. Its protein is CASSHDRSDSGNTIYF.

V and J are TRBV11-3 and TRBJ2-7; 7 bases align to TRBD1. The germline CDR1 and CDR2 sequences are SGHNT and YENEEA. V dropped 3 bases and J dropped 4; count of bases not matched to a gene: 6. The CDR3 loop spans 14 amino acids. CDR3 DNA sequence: TGTGCCAGCAGCTTCCGGGACAGTTTTTACGAGCAGTACTTC. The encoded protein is CASSFRDSFYEQYF.

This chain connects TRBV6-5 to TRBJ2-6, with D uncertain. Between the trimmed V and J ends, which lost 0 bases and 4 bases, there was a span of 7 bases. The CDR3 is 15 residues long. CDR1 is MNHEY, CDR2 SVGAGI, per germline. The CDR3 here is CASSYSGPGANVLTF. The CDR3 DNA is TGTGCCAGCAGTTACTCAGGACCCGGGGCCAACGTCCTGACTTTC.

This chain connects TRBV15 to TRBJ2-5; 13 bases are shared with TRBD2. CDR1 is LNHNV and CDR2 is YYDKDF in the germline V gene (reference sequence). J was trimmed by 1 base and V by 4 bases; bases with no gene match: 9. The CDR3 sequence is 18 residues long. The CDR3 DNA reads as TGTGCCACCAGCACGGGACTAGCGGGGTTGAGGGGCCAAGAGACCCAGTACTTC. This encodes CATSTGLAGLRGQETQYF.

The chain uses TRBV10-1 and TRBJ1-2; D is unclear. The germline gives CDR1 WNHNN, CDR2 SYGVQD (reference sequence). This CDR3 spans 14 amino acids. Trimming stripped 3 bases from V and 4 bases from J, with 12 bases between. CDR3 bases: TGCGCCAGCAGTGAATGGAAAGTAAGCTATGGCTACACCTTC. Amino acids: CASSEWKVSYGYTF.

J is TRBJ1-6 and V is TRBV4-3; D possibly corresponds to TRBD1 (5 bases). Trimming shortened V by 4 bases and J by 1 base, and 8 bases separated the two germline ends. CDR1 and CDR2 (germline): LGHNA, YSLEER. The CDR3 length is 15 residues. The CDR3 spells CASSPGRSYNSPLHF. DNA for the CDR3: TGCGCCAGCAGCCCAGGGCGGTCCTATAATTCACCCCTCCACTTT.

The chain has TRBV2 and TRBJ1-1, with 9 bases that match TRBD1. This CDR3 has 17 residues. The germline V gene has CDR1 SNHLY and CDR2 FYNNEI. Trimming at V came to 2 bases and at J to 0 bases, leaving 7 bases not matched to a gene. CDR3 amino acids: CASSESGTGIMNTEAFF. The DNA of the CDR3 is TGTGCCAGCAGTGAATCGGGGACAGGGATCATGAACACTGAAGCTTTCTTT.